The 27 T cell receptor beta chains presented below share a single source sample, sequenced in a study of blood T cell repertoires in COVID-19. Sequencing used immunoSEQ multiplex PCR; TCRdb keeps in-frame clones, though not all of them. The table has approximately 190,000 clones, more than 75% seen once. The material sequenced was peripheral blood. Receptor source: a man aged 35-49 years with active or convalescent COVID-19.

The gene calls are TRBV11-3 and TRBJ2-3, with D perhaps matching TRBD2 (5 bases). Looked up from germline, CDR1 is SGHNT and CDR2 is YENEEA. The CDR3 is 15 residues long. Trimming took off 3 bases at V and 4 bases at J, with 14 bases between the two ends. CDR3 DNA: TGTGCCAGCAGCTTTAGAGGGAAGGGCCCAGATACGCAGTATTTT. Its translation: CASSFRGKGPDTQYF.

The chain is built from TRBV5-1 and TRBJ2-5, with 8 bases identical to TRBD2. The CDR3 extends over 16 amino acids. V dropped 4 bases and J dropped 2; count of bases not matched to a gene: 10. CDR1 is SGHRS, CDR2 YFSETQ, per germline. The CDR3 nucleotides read TGCGCCAGCAGCCCGCCCGGTAGCGGGGTACAAGAGACCCAGTACTTC. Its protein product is CASSPPGSGVQETQYF.

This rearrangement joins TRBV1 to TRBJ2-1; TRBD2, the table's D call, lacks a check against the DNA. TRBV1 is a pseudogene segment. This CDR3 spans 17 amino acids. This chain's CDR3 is CTSSPYRLAGGSYEQFF. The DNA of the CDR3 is TGCACCAGCAGCCCCTACAGACTAGCGGGAGGTAGCTATGAGCAGTTCTTC.

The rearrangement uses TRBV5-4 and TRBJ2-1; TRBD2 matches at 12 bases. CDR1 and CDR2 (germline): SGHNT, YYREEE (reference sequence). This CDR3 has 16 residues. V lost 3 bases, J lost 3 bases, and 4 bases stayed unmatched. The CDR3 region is CASSSTSGGIYNEQFF. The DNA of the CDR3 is TGTGCCAGCAGCTCGACTAGCGGGGGAATCTACAATGAGCAGTTCTTC.

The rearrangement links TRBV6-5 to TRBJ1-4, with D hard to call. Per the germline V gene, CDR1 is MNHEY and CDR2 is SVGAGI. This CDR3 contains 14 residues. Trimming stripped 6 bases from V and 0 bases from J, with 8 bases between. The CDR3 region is CASSFTSTNEKLFF. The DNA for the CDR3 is TGTGCCAGCAGCTTTACTTCAACTAATGAAAAACTGTTTTTT.

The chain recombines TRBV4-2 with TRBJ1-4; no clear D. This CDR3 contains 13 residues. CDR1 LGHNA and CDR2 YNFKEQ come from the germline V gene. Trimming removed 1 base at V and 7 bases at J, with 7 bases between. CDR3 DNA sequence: TGTGCCAGCAGCCAAGTTCGCGGTGAAAAACTGTTTTTT. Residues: CASSQVRGEKLFF.

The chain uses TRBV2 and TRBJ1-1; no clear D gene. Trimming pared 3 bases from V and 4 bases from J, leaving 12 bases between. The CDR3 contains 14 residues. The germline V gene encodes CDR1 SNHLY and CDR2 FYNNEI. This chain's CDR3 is CASSDRDFSTEAFF. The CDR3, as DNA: TGTGCCAGCAGTGACCGGGATTTTAGCACTGAAGCTTTCTTT.

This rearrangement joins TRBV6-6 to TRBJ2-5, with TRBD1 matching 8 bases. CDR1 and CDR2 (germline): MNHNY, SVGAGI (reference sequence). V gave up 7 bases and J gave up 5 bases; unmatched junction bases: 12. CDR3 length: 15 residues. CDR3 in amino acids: CASTQIQGAGETQYF. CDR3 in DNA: TGTGCCAGCACCCAAATTCAGGGGGCCGGGGAGACCCAGTACTTC.

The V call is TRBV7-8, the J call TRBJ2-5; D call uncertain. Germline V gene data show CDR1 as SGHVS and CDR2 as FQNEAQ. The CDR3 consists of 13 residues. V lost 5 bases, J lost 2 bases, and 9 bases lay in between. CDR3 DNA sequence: TGTGCCAGCAGCCTAAGAGTACAAGAGACCCAGTACTTC. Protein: CASSLRVQETQYF. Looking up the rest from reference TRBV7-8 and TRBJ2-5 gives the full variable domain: GAGVSQSPRYKVAKRGQDVALRCDPISGHVSLFWYQQALGQGPEFLTYFQNEAQLDKSGLPSDRFFAERPEGSVSTLKIQRTQQEDSAVYLCASSLRVQETQYFGPGTRLLVL.

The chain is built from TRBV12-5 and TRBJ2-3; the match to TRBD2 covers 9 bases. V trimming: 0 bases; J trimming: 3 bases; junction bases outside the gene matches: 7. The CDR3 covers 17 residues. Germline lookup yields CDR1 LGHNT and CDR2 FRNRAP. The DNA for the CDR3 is TGTGCTAGTGGTTTGGTACCCCGTGCGGGGGGGACAGATACGCAGTATTTT. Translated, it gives CASGLVPRAGGTDTQYF.

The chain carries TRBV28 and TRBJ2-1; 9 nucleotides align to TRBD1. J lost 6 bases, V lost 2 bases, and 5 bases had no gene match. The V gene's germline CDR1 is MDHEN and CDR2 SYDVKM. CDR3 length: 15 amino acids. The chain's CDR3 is CASSLPGTGINEQFF. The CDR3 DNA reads TGTGCCAGCAGTTTACCCGGGACAGGGATCAATGAGCAGTTCTTC. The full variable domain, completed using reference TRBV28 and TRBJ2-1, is DVKVTQSSRYLVKRTGEKVFLECVQDMDHENMFWYRQDPGLGLRLIYFSYDVKMKEKGDIPEGYSVSREKKERFSLILESASTNQTSMYLCASSLPGTGINEQFFGPGTRLTVL.

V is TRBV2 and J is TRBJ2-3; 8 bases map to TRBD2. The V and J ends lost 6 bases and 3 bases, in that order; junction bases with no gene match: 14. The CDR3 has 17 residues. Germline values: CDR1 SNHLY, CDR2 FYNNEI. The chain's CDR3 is CASSLGLVAGRTDTQYF. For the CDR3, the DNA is TGTGCCAGCAGCCTCGGTTTGGTAGCGGGAAGAACAGATACGCAGTATTTT.

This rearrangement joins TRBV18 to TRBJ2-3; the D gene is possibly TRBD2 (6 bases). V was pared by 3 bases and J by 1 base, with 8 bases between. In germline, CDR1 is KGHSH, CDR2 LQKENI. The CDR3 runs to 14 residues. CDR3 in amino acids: CASSPERGTDTQYF. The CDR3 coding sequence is TGTGCCAGCTCACCGGAGCGGGGCACAGATACGCAGTATTTT.

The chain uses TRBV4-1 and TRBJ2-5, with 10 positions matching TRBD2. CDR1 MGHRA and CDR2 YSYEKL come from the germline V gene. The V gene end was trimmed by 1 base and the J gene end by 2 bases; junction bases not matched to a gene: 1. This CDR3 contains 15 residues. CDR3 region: CASSQVGLAQETQYF. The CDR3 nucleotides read TGCGCCAGCAGCCAAGTGGGACTAGCGCAAGAGACCCAGTACTTC.

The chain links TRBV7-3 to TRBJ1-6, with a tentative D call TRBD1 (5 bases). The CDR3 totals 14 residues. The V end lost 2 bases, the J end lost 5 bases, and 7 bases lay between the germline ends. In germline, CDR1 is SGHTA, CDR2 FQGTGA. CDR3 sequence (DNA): TGTGCCAGCAGCTTACAGGGAAATAATTCACCCCTCCACTTT. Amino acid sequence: CASSLQGNNSPLHF.

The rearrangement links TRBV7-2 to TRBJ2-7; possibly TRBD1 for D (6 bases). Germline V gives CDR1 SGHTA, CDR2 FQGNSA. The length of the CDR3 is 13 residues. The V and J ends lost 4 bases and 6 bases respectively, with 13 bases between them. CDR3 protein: CASSSGQGREQYF. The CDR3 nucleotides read TGTGCCAGCAGCTCAGGCCAGGGGCGCGAGCAGTACTTC.

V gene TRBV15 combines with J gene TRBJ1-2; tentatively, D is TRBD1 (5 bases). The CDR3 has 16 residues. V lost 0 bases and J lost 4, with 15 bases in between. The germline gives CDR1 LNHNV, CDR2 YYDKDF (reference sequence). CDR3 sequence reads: CATSRDILGQSYGYTF. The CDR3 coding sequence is TGTGCCACCAGCAGAGATATTTTGGGGCAGTCCTATGGCTACACCTTC. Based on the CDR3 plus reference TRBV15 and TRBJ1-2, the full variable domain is DAMVIQNPRYQVTQFGKPVTLSCSQTLNHNVMYWYQQKSSQAPKLLFHYYDKDFNNEADTPDNFQSRRPNTSFCFLDIRSPGLGDTAMYLCATSRDILGQSYGYTFGSGTRLTVV.

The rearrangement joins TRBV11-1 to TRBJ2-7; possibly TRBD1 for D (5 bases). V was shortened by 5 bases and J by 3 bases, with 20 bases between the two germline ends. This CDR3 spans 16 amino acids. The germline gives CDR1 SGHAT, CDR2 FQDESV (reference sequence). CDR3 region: CASSRSGALPVYEQYF. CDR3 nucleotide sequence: TGTGCCAGCAGCCGGAGTGGGGCGCTTCCAGTCTACGAGCAGTACTTC.

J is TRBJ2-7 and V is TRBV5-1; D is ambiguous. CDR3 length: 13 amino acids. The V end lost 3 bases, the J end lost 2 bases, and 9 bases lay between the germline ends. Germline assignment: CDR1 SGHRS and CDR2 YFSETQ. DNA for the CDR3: TGCGCCAGCAGCTCCAGTAAAACCTACGAGCAGTACTTC. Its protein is CASSSSKTYEQYF.

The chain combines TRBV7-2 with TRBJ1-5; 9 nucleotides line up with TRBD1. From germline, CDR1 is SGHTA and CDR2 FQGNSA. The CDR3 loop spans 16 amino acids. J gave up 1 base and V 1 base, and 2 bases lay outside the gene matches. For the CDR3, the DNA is TGTGCCAGCAGCTTAGTAGGGACAGGGAGCAATCAGCCCCAGCATTTT. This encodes CASSLVGTGSNQPQHF.

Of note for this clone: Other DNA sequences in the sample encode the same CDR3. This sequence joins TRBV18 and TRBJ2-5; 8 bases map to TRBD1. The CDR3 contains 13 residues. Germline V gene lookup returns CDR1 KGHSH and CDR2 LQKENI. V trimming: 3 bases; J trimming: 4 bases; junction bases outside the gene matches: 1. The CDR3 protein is CASSPGQGETQYF. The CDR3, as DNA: TGTGCCAGCTCACCTGGACAGGGAGAGACCCAGTACTTC.

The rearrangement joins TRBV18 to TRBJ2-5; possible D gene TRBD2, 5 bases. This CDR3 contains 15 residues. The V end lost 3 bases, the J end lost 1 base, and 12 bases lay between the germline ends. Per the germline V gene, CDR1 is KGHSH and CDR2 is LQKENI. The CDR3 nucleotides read TGTGCCAGCTCACCCTTCGGGGTGGCCCAAGAGACCCAGTACTTC. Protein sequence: CASSPFGVAQETQYF.

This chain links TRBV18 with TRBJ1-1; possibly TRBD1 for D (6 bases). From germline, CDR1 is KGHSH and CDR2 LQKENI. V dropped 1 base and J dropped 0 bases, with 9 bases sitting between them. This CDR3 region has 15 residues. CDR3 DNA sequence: TGTGCCAGCTCACCACAGGGGGGGATGAACACTGAAGCTTTCTTT. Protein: CASSPQGGMNTEAFF.

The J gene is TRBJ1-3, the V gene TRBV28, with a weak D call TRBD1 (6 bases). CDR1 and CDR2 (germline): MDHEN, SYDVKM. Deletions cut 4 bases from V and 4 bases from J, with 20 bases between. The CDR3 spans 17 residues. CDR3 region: CASSSRLSQGSGNTIYF. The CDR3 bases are TGTGCCAGCAGTTCCCGGCTATCCCAGGGGTCCGGAAACACCATATATTTT.

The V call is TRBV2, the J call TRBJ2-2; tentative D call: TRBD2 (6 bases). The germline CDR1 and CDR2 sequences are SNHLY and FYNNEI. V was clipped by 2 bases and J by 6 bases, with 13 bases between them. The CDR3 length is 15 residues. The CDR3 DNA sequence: TGTGCCAGCAGTGAAATGGACCGCGGGGCCGGGGAGCTGTTTTTT. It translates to CASSEMDRGAGELFF.

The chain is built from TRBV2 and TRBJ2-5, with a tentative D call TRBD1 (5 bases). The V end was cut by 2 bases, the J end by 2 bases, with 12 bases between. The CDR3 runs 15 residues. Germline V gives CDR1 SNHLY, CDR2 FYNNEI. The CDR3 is CASSEQGLQQETQYF. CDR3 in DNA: TGTGCCAGCAGTGAACAGGGTCTTCAACAAGAGACCCAGTACTTC.

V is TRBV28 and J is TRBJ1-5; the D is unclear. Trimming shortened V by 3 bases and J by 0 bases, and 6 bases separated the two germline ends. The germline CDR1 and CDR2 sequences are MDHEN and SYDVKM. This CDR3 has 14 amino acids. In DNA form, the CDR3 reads TGTGCCAGCAGTTTCCGGGGTAGCAATCAGCCCCAGCATTTT. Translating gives CASSFRGSNQPQHF.